This TCR beta chain was identified during a study of PD-1 blockade in classical Hodgkin lymphoma. On the study more broadly: Patients were dosed intravenously with nivolumab at 3 mg/kg every 2 weeks.

Here immunoSEQ multiplex PCR was the method, and the copy in TCRdb shows in-frame clones only, minus some. Among about 60,000 clones listed, about 90% were seen once. Per germline, CDR1 LNHNV and CDR2 YYDKDF (reference sequence). Trimming at V came to 6 bases and at J to 8 bases, leaving 13 bases not matched to a gene. The CDR3 totals 15 residues. This clone was observed a single time. No antigen is known for it. As for time point: cycle 4 day 1 (C4D1), after five to seven weeks of nivolumab. No patient escaped relapse after autologous stem cell transplantation, and brentuximab vedotin exposure varied. Broader study findings: With CD4+ cells, TCR diversity rose significantly by C4D1, but not with CD8+ cells. Reported baseline diversity: healthy donors highest, relapsed/refractory patients lowest.

The source was peripheral blood mononuclear cells (PBMCs), collected before the fourth cycle of nivolumab. The J gene is TRBJ1-2, the V gene TRBV15, with 9 bases matching TRBD1. The clonotype comes from a human donor with classical Hodgkin lymphoma. The CDR3 spells CATRAGTGFPGGYTF. For the CDR3, the DNA is TGTGCCACCAGAGCCGGGACAGGGTTTCCCGGGGGCTACACCTTC. The whole variable domain, filled in from reference TRBV15 and TRBJ1-2, reads DAMVIQNPRYQVTQFGKPVTLSCSQTLNHNVMYWYQQKSSQAPKLLFHYYDKDFNNEADTPDNFQSRRPNTSFCFLDIRSPGLGDTAMYLCATRAGTGFPGGYTFGSGTRLTVV.